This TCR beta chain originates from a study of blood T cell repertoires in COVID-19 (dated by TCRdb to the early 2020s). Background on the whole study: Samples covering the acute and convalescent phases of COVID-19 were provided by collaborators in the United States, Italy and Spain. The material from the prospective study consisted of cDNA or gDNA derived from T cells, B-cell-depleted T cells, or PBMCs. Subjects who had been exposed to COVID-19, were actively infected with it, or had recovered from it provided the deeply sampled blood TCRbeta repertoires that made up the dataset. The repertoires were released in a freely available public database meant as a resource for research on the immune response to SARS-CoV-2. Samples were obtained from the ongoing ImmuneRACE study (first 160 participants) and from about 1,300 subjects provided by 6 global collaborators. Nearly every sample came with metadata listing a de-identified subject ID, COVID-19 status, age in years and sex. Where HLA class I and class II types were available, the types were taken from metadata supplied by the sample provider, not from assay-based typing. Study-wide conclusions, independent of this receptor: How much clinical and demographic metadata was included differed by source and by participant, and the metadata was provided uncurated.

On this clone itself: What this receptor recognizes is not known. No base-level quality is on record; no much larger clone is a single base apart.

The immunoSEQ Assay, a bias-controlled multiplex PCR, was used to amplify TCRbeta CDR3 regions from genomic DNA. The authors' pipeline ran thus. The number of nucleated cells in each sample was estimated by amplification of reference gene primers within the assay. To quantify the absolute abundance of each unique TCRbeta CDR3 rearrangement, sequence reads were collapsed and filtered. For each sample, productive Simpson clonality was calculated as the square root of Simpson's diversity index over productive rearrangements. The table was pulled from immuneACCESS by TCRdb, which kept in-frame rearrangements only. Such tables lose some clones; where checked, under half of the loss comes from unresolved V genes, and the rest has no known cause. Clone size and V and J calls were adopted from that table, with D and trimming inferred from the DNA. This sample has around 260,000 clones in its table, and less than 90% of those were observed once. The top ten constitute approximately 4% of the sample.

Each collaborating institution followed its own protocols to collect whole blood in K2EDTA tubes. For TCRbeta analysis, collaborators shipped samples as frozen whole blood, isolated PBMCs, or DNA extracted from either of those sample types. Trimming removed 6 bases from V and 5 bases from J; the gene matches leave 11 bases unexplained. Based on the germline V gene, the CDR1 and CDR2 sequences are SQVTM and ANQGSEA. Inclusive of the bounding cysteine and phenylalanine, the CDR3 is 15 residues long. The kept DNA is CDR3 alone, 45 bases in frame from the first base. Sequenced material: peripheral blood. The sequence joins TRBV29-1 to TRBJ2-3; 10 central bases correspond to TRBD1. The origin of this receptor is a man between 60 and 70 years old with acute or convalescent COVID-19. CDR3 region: CSVQTGGSLIDTQYF. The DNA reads TGCAGCGTACAGACAGGGGGCAGTCTAATAGATACGCAGTATTTT.